This TCR beta chain was sequenced for a study of cytomegalovirus exposure and HLA in healthy donors. Overall study context: Researchers found that roughly 81% of fewer than 450 genotyped donors fell within the Caucasian-associated ancestry cluster.

The PCR employed 60 Vbeta primers together with 13 Jbeta primers. Using immunoSEQ multiplex PCR, the repertoire was profiled, and TCRdb retains in-frame clones only, with some absent. In the table there are 150,000 to 180,000 clones, more than 75% of which are singletons. CDR1 is WNHNN, CDR2 SYGVQD, per germline (reference sequence). The CDR3 loop spans 15 amino acids. V was clipped by 8 bases and J by 2 bases; unmatched bases: 8. Sequences were obtained from PBMCs. The chain employs TRBV10-1 and TRBJ2-1; 8 bases map to TRBD2. This clonotype originated in a man younger than 40 in good health and CMV-seropositive. CDR3 protein: CASSGGGRPYNEQFF. The CDR3 region has the DNA TGCGCCAGCTCCGGCGGGGGGAGACCCTACAATGAGCAGTTCTTC.